The 25 T cell receptor beta chains below were found in one sample sequenced in a study of molecular identifiers for immune sequencing clone quantification. TCRdb reprocessed the PCR reads via MiXCR and lists one record per CDR3 protein. The sample carries over 600,000 distinct CDR3 sequences, about 20% recorded once. The sample consisted of naive CD8+ T cells from blood, with Jurkat cell RNA spiked in. Documented subset: FACS-sorted CD8+CD4-CCR7+CD45RA+ naive T cells. Source of these receptors: a human donor in good health. Some libraries in this study had Jurkat cell RNA spiked in.

This clonotype has only a few counts. This chain links TRBV7-2 with TRBJ1-1; D unclear. Trimming shortened V by 8 bases and J by 3 bases, and 19 bases separated the two germline ends. CDR3 length: 15 residues. Germline V lookup: CDR1 SGHTA, CDR2 FQGNSA. The CDR3 sequence: CASRHEGYPDTEAFF. In nucleotides, the CDR3 is TGTGCCAGCCGCCACGAGGGCTACCCCGACACTGAAGCTTTCTTT.

This clonotype occurred many times. J is TRBJ2-3 and V is TRBV9; D unresolved. Germline V CDR1 and CDR2: SGDLS, YYNGEE. This CDR3 comprises 14 residues. V lost 0 bases, J lost 0 bases, and 5 bases lay in between. CDR3: CASSVVPSTDTQYF. The CDR3 region has the DNA TGTGCCAGCAGCGTAGTCCCCAGCACAGATACGCAGTATTTT.

At least ten counts were recorded for this clonotype. This sequence joins TRBV7-9 and TRBJ1-1; D is unresolved. V was clipped by 5 bases and J by 1 base, with 14 bases between them. Germline V lookup: CDR1 SEHNR, CDR2 FQNEAQ (reference sequence). The CDR3 covers 15 residues. DNA of the CDR3: TGTGCCAGCAGCGGGGTCTCTAAGGAGAACACTGAAGCTTTCTTT. This gives the protein CASSGVSKENTEAFF.

There are many counts of this clonotype. The chain carries TRBV12-3 or TRBV12-4 and TRBJ1-2, with 11 nucleotides matching TRBD1. This CDR3 has 16 residues. The V and J ends lost 5 bases and 4 bases, in that order; junction bases with no gene match: 9. CDR3 DNA sequence: TGTGCCAGCAGTGCAAGGGACAGGGGGTTGCGCTATGGCTACACCTTC. Translated, it gives CASSARDRGLRYGYTF.

This clonotype turned up a few times. V gene TRBV11-2 combines with J gene TRBJ1-2, with D maybe TRBD1 (5 bases). V was shortened by 0 bases and J by 8 bases, with 16 bases between the two germline ends. CDR3 size: 15 residues. Per the germline V gene, CDR1 is SGHAT and CDR2 is FQNNGV. The CDR3 protein is CASSLEGTLGSGYTF. The DNA for the CDR3 is TGTGCCAGCAGCTTAGAGGGGACTCTAGGGAGCGGCTACACCTTC.

The sample holds a few counts of this clonotype. This rearrangement joins TRBV12-3 or TRBV12-4 to TRBJ2-1; D is uncertain. The CDR3 is 13 residues long. V gave up 6 bases and J gave up 4 bases, with 10 bases separating them. This CDR3 is CASSRPTYNEQFF. The CDR3 DNA is TGTGCCAGCAGCCGACCCACGTACAATGAGCAGTTCTTC.

Concerning this clonotype: Likely a read error: the CDR3 ends without its conserved phenylalanine or tryptophan. The V gene is TRBV28, the J gene TRBJ1-5; TRBD1 matches 7 bases. Germline trimming cut 9 bases from V and 2 bases from J; bases unmatched to any gene: 7. CDR1 and CDR2 from the germline V gene are MDHEN and SYDVKM. The CDR3 is made up of 14 amino acids. DNA of the CDR3: TGTGCCAGTCACTGGGACAGTGGCAATCAGCCCCAGCATATT. Protein: CASHWDSGNQPQHI.

This clonotype was seen repeatedly, ten times or more. The chain carries TRBV24-1 and TRBJ2-2; D gene uncertain. This CDR3 has 14 residues. The V and J ends lost 0 bases and 5 bases respectively, with 6 bases between them. CDR1 KGHDR and CDR2 SFDVKD come from the germline V gene. This CDR3 is CATSDLKQTGELFF. For the CDR3, the DNA is TGTGCCACCAGTGATTTGAAACAGACCGGGGAGCTGTTTTTT.

This clonotype was recorded at least ten times. The chain links TRBV20-1 to TRBJ2-1; 7 nucleotides line up with TRBD2. CDR1 and CDR2 (germline): DFQATT, SNEGSKA (reference sequence). V dropped 6 bases and J dropped 4; count of bases not matched to a gene: 3. This CDR3 is built from 12 residues. The DNA of the CDR3 is TGCAGTGCCCTAGCGGATTACAATGAGCAGTTCTTC. As protein: CSALADYNEQFF.

The rearrangement links TRBV6-5 to TRBJ2-7; D is undetermined. Germline V gene lookup returns CDR1 MNHEY and CDR2 SVGAGI. CDR3 length equals 15 residues. V lost 2 bases, J lost 4 bases, and 15 bases lay in between. The chain's CDR3 is CASSYGVNPLYEQYF. The CDR3 DNA sequence: TGTGCCAGCAGTTACGGAGTCAACCCCCTTTACGAGCAGTACTTC.

This clonotype was detected many times. The chain combines TRBV11-2 with TRBJ2-4; 11 positions agree with TRBD2. The ends lost 2 bases at V and 0 bases at J; junction bases unmatched: 12. This CDR3 region has 20 residues. Germline CDR1 and CDR2: SGHAT and FQNNGV. The CDR3 region is CASSLTLVAGGVLAKNIQYF. CDR3 DNA sequence: TGTGCCAGCAGCTTAACGTTAGTAGCGGGAGGGGTCTTAGCCAAAAACATTCAGTACTTC. The full variable domain, rest sourced from reference TRBV11-2 and TRBJ2-4, is EAGVAQSPRYKIIEKRQSVAFWCNPISGHATLYWYQQILGQGPKLLIQFQNNGVVDDSQLPKDRFSAERLKGVDSTLKIQPAKLEDSAVYLCASSLTLVAGGVLAKNIQYFGAGTRLSVL.

This clonotype has at least ten counts. V usage is TRBV28 and J usage is TRBJ2-3; perhaps TRBD2 as D (6 bases). The CDR3 totals 15 residues. The V gene's germline CDR1 is MDHEN and CDR2 SYDVKM. The V end lost 6 bases, the J end lost 2 bases, and 15 bases lay between the germline ends. The CDR3 DNA follows: TGTGCCAGCAGACACGGGAGCGCTAACACAGATACGCAGTATTTT. This sequence encodes CASRHGSANTDTQYF.

This clonotype was recorded at least ten times. The gene calls are TRBV20-1 and TRBJ2-7, with D possibly matching TRBD2 (6 bases). The CDR3 runs to 14 residues. Germline V gene sequence: CDR1 DFQATT, CDR2 SNEGSKA (reference sequence). V was clipped by 2 bases and J by 0 bases, with 11 bases between them. CDR3: CSARSRTNSYEQYF. The CDR3 DNA reads TGCAGTGCTAGATCCCGGACTAACTCCTACGAGCAGTACTTC.

The CDR3 DNA follows: TGTGCCAGCAGGCAACTAGCGGGATCCACAGATACGCAGTATTTT. Residues: CASRQLAGSTDTQYF. This chain joins TRBV27 and TRBJ2-3, with 10 bases matching TRBD2. The V gene end was trimmed by 6 bases and the J gene end by 2 bases; junction bases not matched to a gene: 5. The CDR3 runs 15 residues. Germline V gives CDR1 MNHEY, CDR2 SMNVEV (reference sequence).

Of note for this clonotype: A read error may be the cause here, since a much bigger clone is one base away. DNA for the CDR3: TGCAGTGCCTTGGGACTAGCGGAAACGAACACCAGGGAGCTGTTTTTT. This encodes CSALGLAETNTRELFF. V usage is TRBV20-1 and J usage is TRBJ2-2; 11 bases match TRBD2. The length of the CDR3 is 16 residues. CDR1 is DFQATT and CDR2 is SNEGSKA in the germline V gene (reference sequence).

Comment on this clonotype: A single base separates this from a much larger clone, so it may be a read error. This rearrangement joins TRBV5-1 to TRBJ2-7, with 8 positions matching TRBD2. The germline CDR1 and CDR2 sequences are SGHRS and YFSETQ. The CDR3 has 15 residues. V lost 1 base and J lost 3; bases outside the gene matches: 6. The DNA of the CDR3 is TGCGCCAGCAGCTTGAGGCGGGAGGATCGCTACGAGCAGTACTTC. Its protein is CASSLRREDRYEQYF.

The V call is TRBV27, the J call TRBJ2-7; TRBD2 matches at 10 bases. CDR3 length: 14 residues. Germline loops: CDR1 MNHEY, CDR2 SMNVEV (reference sequence). V lost 8 bases and J lost 5; bases outside the gene matches: 9. The CDR3 DNA follows: TGTGCCAGCGCACGTCTAGCGGGAGCAAACGAGCAGTACTTC. Translated, it gives CASARLAGANEQYF.

This clonotype has at least ten counts. The rearrangement uses TRBV30 and TRBJ2-1; D call uncertain. V was shortened by 3 bases and J by 5 bases, with 14 bases between the two germline ends. The germline gives CDR1 GTSNPN, CDR2 SVGIG (reference sequence). The CDR3 sequence is 14 residues long. CDR3: CAWSYGTFDNEQFF. The CDR3 region has the DNA TGTGCCTGGAGCTATGGTACATTCGACAATGAGCAGTTCTTC.

The rearrangement links TRBV6-2 or TRBV6-3 to TRBJ2-5; 10 bases line up with TRBD2. The CDR3 contains 18 residues. Germline V gene sequence: CDR1 MNHEY, CDR2 SVGEGT. After removal of 7 bases from V and 1 base from J, the junction contained 15 bases not matched to a gene. CDR3 DNA sequence: TGTGCCAGCAAACGGGGCCGGATAGCGGGGGGCATCCAAGAGACCCAGTACTTC. This sequence encodes CASKRGRIAGGIQETQYF.

The chain recombines TRBV18 with TRBJ2-3; D could derive from TRBD1 or TRBD2 (5 bases each). The CDR3 is made up of 15 amino acids. V was cut by 0 bases and J by 2 bases, with 9 bases left in between. Germline V gene lookup returns CDR1 KGHSH and CDR2 LQKENI. Written as DNA, the CDR3 is TGTGCCAGCTCACCACCAGCGGACAACACAGATACGCAGTATTTT. Encoded protein: CASSPPADNTDTQYF.

On this clonotype: A read error may produce the germline difference seen at one junction end. The chain couples TRBV4-1 to TRBJ1-6; a weak D match, TRBD1 (6 bases). Germline V CDR1 and CDR2: MGHRA, YSYEKL. This CDR3 is 15 amino acids long. CDR3 nucleotide sequence: TGCGCCAGCAGCCCGTCGGGACATTATAATTCACCCCCCCACTTT. It specifies CASSPSGHYNSPPHF.

On this clonotype: Being one base from a much bigger clone, this may be a read error. This chain connects TRBV20-1 to TRBJ2-7, with D possibly being TRBD1 (6 bases). The CDR3 consists of 13 residues. Germline values: CDR1 DFQATT, CDR2 SNEGSKA (reference sequence). CDR3 sequence: CSARYWQGNEQCF. The CDR3 coding sequence is TGCAGTGCTAGATACTGGCAGGGGAACGAGCAGTGCTTC.

This clonotype was seen ten or more times. The rearrangement uses TRBV7-2 and TRBJ2-1; possibly TRBD1 or TRBD2 for D (5 bases each). Trimming took 5 bases from V and 0 from J, leaving 17 bases between them. CDR1 SGHTA and CDR2 FQGNSA come from the germline V gene. There are 17 residues in the CDR3. CDR3 in amino acids: CASSPDPGPTSYNEQFF. In DNA, the CDR3 is TGTGCCAGCAGCCCGGACCCGGGACCCACCTCCTACAATGAGCAGTTCTTC.

This clonotype appeared many times. This chain connects TRBV4-3 to TRBJ2-2, with 7 bases aligning to TRBD2. The CDR3 is made up of 17 amino acids. The junction had 4 bases not matched to a gene; V was cut back by 0 bases and J by 0 bases. Germline assignment: CDR1 LGHNA and CDR2 YSLEER. The CDR3 loop is CASSQDSLAANTGELFF. The CDR3 DNA is TGCGCCAGCAGCCAAGATAGCCTAGCGGCGAACACCGGGGAGCTGTTTTTT.

At least ten counts were recorded for this clonotype. The V call is TRBV4-3, the J call TRBJ2-4; D gene unclear. V lost 4 bases to trimming and J lost 6 bases, with 16 bases between them. The CDR3 length is 15 residues. Germline lookup yields CDR1 LGHNA and CDR2 YSLEER. The CDR3 sequence: CASSPNTHPRNIQYF. CDR3 sequence (DNA): TGCGCCAGCAGCCCTAATACGCACCCGCGAAACATTCAGTACTTC.